The present T cell receptor (beta chain) was sequenced within a study of tissue T cells after allogeneic stem cell transplantation. Notes on the study in general: Shared clones across patients were few; motif clustering revealed tissue-specific shared signatures.

As to this clone: Its antigen is still unknown. Mouse gene names and germline throughout. The read terminates 1 residue ahead of where the CDR3 ends, so the germline J gene completes it.

V lost 0 bases and J 6 bases, leaving 8 bases between the germline ends. CDR1 is NSHNY and CDR2 is SYGAGN in the germline V gene. This CDR3 is 13 amino acids long. TCRdb's table, derived via immunoSEQ multiplex PCR, lists solely in-frame clones and lacks some. Of tens of thousands of clones in the sample, around 77% were seen once. This rearrangement joins TRBV13-1 to TRBJ2-4; D not resolved. The TCR originated in a female BALB/c mouse in good health. Mouse MHC haplotype: H2-d. The sample was spleen. CDR3 DNA, as far as it was read: TGTGCCAGCAGTGATGTTGGGTGGAACACCTTGTAC. Its translation: CASSDVGWNTLY. The entire CDR3 reads CASSDVGWNTLYF.